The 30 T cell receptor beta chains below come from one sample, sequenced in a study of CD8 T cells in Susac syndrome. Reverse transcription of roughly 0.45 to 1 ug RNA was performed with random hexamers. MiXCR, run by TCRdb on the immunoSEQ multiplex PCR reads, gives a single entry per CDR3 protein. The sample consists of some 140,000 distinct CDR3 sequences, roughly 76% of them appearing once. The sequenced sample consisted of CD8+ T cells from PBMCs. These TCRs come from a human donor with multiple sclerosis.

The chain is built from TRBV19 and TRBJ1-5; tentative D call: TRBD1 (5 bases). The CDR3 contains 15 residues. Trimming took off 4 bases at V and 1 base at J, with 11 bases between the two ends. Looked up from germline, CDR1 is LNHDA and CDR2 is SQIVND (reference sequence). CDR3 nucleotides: TGTGCCAGTAGTAATTATGGACACAGCAATCAGCCCCAGCATTTT. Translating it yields CASSNYGHSNQPQHF.

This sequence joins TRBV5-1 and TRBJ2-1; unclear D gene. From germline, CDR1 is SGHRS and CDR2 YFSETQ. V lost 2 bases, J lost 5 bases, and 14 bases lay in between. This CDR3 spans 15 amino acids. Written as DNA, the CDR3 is TGCGCCAGCAGCTTTATGGAGTGGTCAGACAATGAGCAGTTCTTC. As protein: CASSFMEWSDNEQFF.

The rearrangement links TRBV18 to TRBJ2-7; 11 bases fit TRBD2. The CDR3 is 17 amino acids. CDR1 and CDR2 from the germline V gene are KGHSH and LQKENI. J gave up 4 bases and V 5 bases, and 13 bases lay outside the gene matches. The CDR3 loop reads CASSAWTGTSGDYEQYV. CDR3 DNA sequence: TGTGCCAGCTCAGCATGGACCGGGACTAGCGGTGATTACGAGCAGTACGTC.

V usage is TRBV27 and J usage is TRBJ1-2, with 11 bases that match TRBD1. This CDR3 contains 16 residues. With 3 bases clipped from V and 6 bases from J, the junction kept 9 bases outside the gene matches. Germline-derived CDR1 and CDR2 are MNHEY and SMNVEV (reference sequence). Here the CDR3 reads CASSLRTGGFEDGYTF. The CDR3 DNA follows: TGTGCCAGCAGTTTGAGGACAGGGGGCTTTGAGGATGGCTACACCTTC.

The CDR3 loop reads CASSQEGRTYEQYF. The CDR3, as DNA: TGTGCCAGCAGCCAAGAGGGCCGAACCTACGAGCAGTACTTC. The gene calls are TRBV14 and TRBJ2-7, with D unclear. Germline V lookup: CDR1 SGHDN, CDR2 FVKESK. The CDR3 is 14 residues long. Between the trimmed V and J ends, which lost 0 bases and 2 bases, there was a span of 8 bases.

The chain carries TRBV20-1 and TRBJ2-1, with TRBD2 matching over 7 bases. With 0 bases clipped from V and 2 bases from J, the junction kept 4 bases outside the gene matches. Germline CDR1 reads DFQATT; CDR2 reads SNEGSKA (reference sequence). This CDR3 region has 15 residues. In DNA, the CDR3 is TGCAGTGCTAGAGATGTGGCGGGGGCCTACAATGAGCAGTTCTTC. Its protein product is CSARDVAGAYNEQFF.

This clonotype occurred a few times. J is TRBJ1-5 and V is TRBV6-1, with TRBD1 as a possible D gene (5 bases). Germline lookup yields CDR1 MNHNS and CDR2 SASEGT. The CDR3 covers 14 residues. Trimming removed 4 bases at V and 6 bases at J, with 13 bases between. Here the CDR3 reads CASSGSRGGQPQHF. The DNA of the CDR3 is TGTGCCAGCAGTGGGAGTAGGGGAGGTCAGCCCCAGCATTTT.

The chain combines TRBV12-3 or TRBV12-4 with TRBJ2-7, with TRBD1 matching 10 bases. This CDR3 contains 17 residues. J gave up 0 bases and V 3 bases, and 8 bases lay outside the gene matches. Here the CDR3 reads CASSLEGTGDLSYEQYF. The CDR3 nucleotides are TGTGCCAGCAGTTTGGAAGGGACAGGGGATCTCTCCTACGAGCAGTACTTC.

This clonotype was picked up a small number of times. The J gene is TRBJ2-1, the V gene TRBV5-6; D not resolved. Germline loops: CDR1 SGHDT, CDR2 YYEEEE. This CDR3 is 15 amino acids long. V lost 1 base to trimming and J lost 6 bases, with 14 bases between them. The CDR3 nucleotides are TGTGCCAGCAGCTTGTTGGATCCGACGGTCAATGAGCAGTTCTTC. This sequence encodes CASSLLDPTVNEQFF.

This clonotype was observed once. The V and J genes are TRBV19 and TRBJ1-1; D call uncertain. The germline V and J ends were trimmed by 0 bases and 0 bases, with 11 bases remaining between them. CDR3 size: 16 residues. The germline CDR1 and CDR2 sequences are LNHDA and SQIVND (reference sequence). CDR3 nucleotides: TGTGCCAGTAGTATAGATCTAAGAGAGATGAACACTGAAGCTTTCTTT. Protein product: CASSIDLREMNTEAFF.

CDR3: CASSQEIGTVYNEQFF. CDR3 nucleotides: TGCGCCAGCAGCCAAGAGATAGGGACTGTATACAATGAGCAGTTCTTC. The J gene is TRBJ2-1, the V gene TRBV4-3, with D possibly being TRBD2 (6 bases). V dropped 0 bases and J dropped 4 bases, with 13 bases sitting between them. The CDR3 extends over 16 amino acids. The germline CDR1 and CDR2 sequences are LGHNA and YSLEER.

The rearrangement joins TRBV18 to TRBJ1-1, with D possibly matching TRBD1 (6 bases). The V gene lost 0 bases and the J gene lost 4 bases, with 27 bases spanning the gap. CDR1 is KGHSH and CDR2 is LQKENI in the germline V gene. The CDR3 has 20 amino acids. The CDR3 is CASSPPGFPSGGPRGTEAFF. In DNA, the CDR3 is TGTGCCAGCTCACCACCTGGCTTTCCATCCGGGGGGCCCAGGGGCACTGAAGCTTTCTTT. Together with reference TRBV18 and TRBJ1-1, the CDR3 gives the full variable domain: NAGVMQNPRHLVRRRGQEARLRCSPMKGHSHVYWYRQLPEEGLKFMVYLQKENIIDESGMPKERFSAEFPKEGPSILRIQQVVRGDSAAYFCASSPPGFPSGGPRGTEAFFGQGTRLTVV.

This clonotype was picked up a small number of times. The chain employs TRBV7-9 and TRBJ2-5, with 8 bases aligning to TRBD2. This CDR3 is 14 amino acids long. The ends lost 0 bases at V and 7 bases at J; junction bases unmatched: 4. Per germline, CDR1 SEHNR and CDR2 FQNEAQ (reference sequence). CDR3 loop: CASSLALADATQYF. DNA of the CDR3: TGTGCCAGCAGCTTAGCACTAGCGGATGCGACCCAGTACTTC.

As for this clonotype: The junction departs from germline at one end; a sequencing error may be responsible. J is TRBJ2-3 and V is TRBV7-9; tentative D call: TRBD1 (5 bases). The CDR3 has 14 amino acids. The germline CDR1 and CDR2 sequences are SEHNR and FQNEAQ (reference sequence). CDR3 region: CAGSPAGSGDTQYF. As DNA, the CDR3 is TGTGCCGGCAGCCCGGCAGGGTCCGGAGATACGCAGTATTTT.

In DNA form, the CDR3 reads TGTGCCAGCAGTCCGGGGCCCGATTCACCCCTCCACTTT. This gives the protein CASSPGPDSPLHF. V gene TRBV27 combines with J gene TRBJ1-6; TRBD1 might be the D (5 bases). CDR3 length: 13 amino acids. The V and J ends lost 5 bases and 8 bases respectively, with 10 bases between them. The germline V gene has CDR1 MNHEY and CDR2 SMNVEV (reference sequence).

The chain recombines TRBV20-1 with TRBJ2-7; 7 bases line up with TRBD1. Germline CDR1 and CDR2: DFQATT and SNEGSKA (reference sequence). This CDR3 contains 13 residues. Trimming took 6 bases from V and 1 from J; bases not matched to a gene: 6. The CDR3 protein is CSAIDRVSYEQYF. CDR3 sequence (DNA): TGCAGTGCCATCGACAGGGTTTCCTACGAGCAGTACTTC.

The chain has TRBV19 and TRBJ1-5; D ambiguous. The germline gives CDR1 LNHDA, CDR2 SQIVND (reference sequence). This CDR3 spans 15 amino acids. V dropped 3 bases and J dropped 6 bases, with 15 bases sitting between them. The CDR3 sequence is CASSITSRGVQPQHF. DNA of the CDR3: TGTGCCAGTAGTATTACGTCTCGTGGAGTTCAGCCCCAGCATTTT.

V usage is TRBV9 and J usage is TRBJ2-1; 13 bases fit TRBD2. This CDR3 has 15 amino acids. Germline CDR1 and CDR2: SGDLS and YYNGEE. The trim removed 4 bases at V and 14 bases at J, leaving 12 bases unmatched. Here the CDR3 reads CASSSGTSGISQEFF. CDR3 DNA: TGTGCCAGCAGCTCCGGGACTAGCGGGATAAGTCAAGAGTTCTTC.

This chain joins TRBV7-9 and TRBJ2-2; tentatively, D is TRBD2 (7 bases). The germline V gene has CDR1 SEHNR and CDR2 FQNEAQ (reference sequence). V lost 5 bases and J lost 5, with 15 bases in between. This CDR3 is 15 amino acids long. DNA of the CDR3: TGTGCCAGCAGCCAGTCGGGGGGCTGGACCGGGGAGCTGTTTTTT. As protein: CASSQSGGWTGELFF.

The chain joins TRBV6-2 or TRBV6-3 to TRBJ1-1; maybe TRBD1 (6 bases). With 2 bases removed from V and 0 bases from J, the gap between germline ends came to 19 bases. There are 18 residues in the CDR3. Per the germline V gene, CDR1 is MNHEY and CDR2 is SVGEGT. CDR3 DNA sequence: TGTGCCAGCAGTTACGACTTACCAGGGGCGAGTATGAACACTGAAGCTTTCTTT. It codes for CASSYDLPGASMNTEAFF.

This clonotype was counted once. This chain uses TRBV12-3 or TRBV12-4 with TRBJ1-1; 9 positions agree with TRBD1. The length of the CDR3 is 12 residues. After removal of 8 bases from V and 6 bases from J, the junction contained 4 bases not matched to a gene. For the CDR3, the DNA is TGTGCCAGCCGCGGGACAGGGCCTGAAGCTTTCTTT. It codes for CASRGTGPEAFF.

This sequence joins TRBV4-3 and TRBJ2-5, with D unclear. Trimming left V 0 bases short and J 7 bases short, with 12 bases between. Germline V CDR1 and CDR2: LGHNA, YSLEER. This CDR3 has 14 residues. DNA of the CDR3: TGCGCCAGCAGCCAAGACTTGACCGCTCGGACCCAGTACTTC. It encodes CASSQDLTARTQYF.

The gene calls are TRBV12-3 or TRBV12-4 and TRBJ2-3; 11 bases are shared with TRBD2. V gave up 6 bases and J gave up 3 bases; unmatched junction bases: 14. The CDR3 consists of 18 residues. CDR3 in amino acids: CASSLNSLAGGPTDTQYF. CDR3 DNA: TGTGCCAGCAGCCTCAACTCGTTAGCGGGGGGGCCTACAGATACGCAGTATTTT.

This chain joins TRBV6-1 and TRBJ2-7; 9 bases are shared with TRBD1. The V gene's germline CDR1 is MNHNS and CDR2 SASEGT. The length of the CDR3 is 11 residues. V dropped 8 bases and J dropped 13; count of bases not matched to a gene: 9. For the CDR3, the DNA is TGTGCCAGCCTACAGGGGGCAGCGCCTTACTTC. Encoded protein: CASLQGAAPYF.

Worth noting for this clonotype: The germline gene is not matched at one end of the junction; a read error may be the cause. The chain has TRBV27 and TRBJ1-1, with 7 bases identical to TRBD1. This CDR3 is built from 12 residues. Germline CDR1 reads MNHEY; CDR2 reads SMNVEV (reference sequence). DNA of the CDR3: TGTGCCAGCAGTTTCCAGGGGGAGCGGGTAAGATTT. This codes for CASSFQGERVRF.

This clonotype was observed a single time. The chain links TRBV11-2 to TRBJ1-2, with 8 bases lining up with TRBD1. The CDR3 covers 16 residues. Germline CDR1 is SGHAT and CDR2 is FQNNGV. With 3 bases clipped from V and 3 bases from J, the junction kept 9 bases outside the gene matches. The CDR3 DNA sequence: TGTGCCAGCAGCTTGTACCCAGGGGGCGCGGACTATGGCTACACCTTC. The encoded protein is CASSLYPGGADYGYTF.

The CDR3 reads CASSLLSGDEQFF. The CDR3 DNA reads TGTGCCAGCAGTTTACTATCAGGTGATGAGCAGTTCTTC. The J gene is TRBJ2-1, the V gene TRBV28; no clear D. Germline V gene sequence: CDR1 MDHEN, CDR2 SYDVKM. The CDR3 extends over 13 amino acids. V was clipped by 2 bases and J by 8 bases, with 10 bases between them.

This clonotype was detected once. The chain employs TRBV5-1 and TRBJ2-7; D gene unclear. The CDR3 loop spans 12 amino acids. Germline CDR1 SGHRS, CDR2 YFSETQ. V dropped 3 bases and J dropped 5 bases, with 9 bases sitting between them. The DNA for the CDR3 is TGCGCCAGCAGCTGGATTGGGGACGAGCAGTACTTC. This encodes CASSWIGDEQYF.

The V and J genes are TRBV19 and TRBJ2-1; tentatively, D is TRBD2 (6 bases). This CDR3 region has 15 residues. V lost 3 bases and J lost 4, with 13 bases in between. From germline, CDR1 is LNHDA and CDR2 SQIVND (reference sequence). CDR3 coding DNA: TGTGCCAGTAGTATTGTCGGGAGCAATTACAATGAGCAGTTCTTC. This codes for CASSIVGSNYNEQFF.

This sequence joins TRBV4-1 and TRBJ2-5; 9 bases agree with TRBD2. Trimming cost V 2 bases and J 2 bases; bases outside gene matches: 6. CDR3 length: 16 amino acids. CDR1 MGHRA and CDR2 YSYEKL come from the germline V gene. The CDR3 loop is CASSQRGRVEQETQYF. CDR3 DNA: TGCGCCAGCAGCCAACGCGGGAGGGTGGAGCAAGAGACCCAGTACTTC.